These 10 T cell receptor beta chains share one sample of origin, sequenced in a study of a mutant IDH1 vaccine in newly diagnosed glioma. What these receptors recognize is not known. TCRdb's table, derived via immunoSEQ multiplex PCR, lists solely in-frame clones and lacks some. The profile shows some 33,000 clones, around four fifths of them singletons. Time point indicated: week 11, during vaccination. Topical imiquimod accompanied each vaccine dose, which consisted of 300 ug of mutant IDH1 20-mer peptide. This specimen consisted of PBMCs, obtained from a glioma patient whose treatment included an IDH1 peptide vaccine. The receptors here all came from a man younger than 40 with glioma.

The CDR3 coding sequence is TGTGCCTGGAGACCGGACAGGGGCTACAATGAGCAGTTCTTC. Protein product: CAWRPDRGYNEQFF. This rearrangement joins TRBV30 to TRBJ2-1, with 9 bases that match TRBD1. Germline CDR1 and CDR2: GTSNPN and SVGIG (reference sequence). Trimming cost V 3 bases and J 3 bases; bases outside gene matches: 3. The CDR3 consists of 14 residues.

V gene TRBV6-1 combines with J gene TRBJ2-1; the match to TRBD2 covers 9 bases. The V segment lost 1 base and the J segment 8 bases; nucleotides outside the gene matches: 6. This CDR3 is 15 amino acids long. Germline loops: CDR1 MNHNS, CDR2 SASEGT. The DNA for the CDR3 is TGTGCCAGCAGTGAAGGCGCTAGCGGGGACGATGAGCAGTTCTTC. This sequence encodes CASSEGASGDDEQFF.

The chain employs TRBV18 and TRBJ2-2, with a tentative D call TRBD2 (6 bases). The CDR3 is made up of 18 amino acids. Germline CDR1 and CDR2: KGHSH and LQKENI. V was pared by 4 bases and J by 2 bases, with 20 bases between. CDR3 amino acids: CASSQGSAGHPNTGELFF. The CDR3, as DNA: TGTGCCAGCTCACAGGGCTCAGCGGGCCATCCAAACACCGGGGAGCTGTTTTTT.

This rearrangement joins TRBV2 to TRBJ1-1; unclear D gene. This CDR3 is built from 12 residues. The germline CDR1 and CDR2 sequences are SNHLY and FYNNEI. Trimming removed 4 bases at V and 10 bases at J, with 13 bases between. Here the CDR3 reads CASSVLQLGAFF. As DNA, the CDR3 is TGTGCCAGCAGTGTTCTCCAGCTTGGAGCTTTCTTT.

A single count supports this clone. This sequence joins TRBV4-3 and TRBJ1-2; TRBD1 matches 12 bases. Trimming took 0 bases from V and 5 from J; bases not matched to a gene: 7. The CDR3 has 17 amino acids. Germline lookup yields CDR1 LGHNA and CDR2 YSLEER. The DNA of the CDR3 is TGCGCCAGCAGCCAAGAGGGACAGGGGGCCCATAGTTATGGCTACACCTTC. Protein product: CASSQEGQGAHSYGYTF.

The V gene is TRBV15, the J gene TRBJ2-5; 9 bases are a match to TRBD1. The CDR3 has 16 amino acids. Germline loops: CDR1 LNHNV, CDR2 YYDKDF (reference sequence). V shed 5 bases, J shed 5 bases, and the junction held 12 bases outside the gene matches. The CDR3 DNA reads as TGTGCCACCAGCGTCTACCGGGACAGGGTTGGGGAGACCCAGTACTTC. This codes for CATSVYRDRVGETQYF.

The chain has TRBV5-1 and TRBJ2-3; 10 nucleotides align to TRBD2. J gave up 3 bases and V 0 bases, and 1 base lay outside the gene matches. This CDR3 has 15 residues. Germline V gene sequence: CDR1 SGHRS, CDR2 YFSETQ. CDR3 sequence reads: CASSLEAGGTDTQYF. CDR3 bases: TGCGCCAGCAGCTTGGAAGCGGGAGGGACAGATACGCAGTATTTT.

The CDR3 coding sequence is TGCAGTGCTGTGACCGCTGAAGCTTTCTTT. It translates to CSAVTAEAFF. V is TRBV20-1 and J is TRBJ1-1; no clear D gene. V was pared by 5 bases and J by 6 bases, with 7 bases between. The CDR3 runs 10 residues. Germline V CDR1 and CDR2: DFQATT, SNEGSKA (reference sequence).

This clone has only one observation. The chain combines TRBV9 with TRBJ2-3; 8 bases fit TRBD2. Unmatched junction bases numbered 6, after V lost 3 bases and J lost 3 bases. Per the germline V gene, CDR1 is SGDLS and CDR2 is YYNGEE. The CDR3 spans 15 residues. This chain's CDR3 is CASSAYSGGTDTQYF. The CDR3, as DNA: TGTGCCAGCAGCGCCTATTCGGGGGGGACAGATACGCAGTATTTT.

The chain links TRBV10-1 to TRBJ2-1; D could derive from TRBD1 or TRBD2 (6 bases each). V lost 9 bases, J lost 0 bases, and 12 bases lay in between. The CDR3 runs 14 residues. The germline gives CDR1 WNHNN, CDR2 SYGVQD (reference sequence). The CDR3 nucleotides are TGCGCCAGGGGGGGCCCGGGCTCCTACAATGAGCAGTTCTTC. Translated, it gives CARGGPGSYNEQFF.